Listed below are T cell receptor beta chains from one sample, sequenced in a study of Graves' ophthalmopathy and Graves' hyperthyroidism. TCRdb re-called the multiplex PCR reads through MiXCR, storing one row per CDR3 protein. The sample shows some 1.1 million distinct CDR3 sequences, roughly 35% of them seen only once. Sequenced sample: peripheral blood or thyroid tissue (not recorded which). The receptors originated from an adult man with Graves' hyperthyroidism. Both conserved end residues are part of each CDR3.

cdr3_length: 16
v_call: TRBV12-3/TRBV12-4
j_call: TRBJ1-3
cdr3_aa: CASSPTWTGEGNTIYF

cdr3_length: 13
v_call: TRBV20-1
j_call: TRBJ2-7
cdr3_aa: CSASSSTRGEQYF

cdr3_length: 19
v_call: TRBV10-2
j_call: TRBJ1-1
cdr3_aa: CASSEPVRISGGGDTEAFF

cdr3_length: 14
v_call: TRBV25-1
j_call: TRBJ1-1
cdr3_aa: CASSENHPNTEAFF

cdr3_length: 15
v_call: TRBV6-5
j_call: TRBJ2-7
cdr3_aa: CASSYEGVSTTEQYF

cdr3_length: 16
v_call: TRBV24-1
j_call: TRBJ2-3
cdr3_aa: CATSDPTGDGTDTQYF

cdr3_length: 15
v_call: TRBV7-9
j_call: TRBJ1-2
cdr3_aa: CASSSYGTGPYGYTF

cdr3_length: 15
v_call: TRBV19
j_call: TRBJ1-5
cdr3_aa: CASSTKDRTHQPQHF

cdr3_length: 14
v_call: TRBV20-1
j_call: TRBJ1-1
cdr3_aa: CSARGGPGHTEAFF

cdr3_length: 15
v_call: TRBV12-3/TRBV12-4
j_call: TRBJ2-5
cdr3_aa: CASSWVAGPQETQYF

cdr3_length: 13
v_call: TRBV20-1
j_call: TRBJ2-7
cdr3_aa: CSATWTGTYEQYF

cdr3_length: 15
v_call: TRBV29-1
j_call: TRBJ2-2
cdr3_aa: CSVQPGTGDTGELFF

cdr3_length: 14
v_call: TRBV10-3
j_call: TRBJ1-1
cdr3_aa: CAISERTKNTEAFF

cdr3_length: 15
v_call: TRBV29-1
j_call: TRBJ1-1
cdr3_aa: CSVEDPQGASTEAFF

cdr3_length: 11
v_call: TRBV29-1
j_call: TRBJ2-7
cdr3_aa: CSVEKGYEQYF